One T cell receptor beta chain is described in this entry. Its specificity is unknown. This specimen belongs to a study of PD-1 blockade in classical Hodgkin lymphoma. Regarding the study as a whole: Relapsed/refractory patients reportedly had lower baseline diversity than newly diagnosed patients.

Looked up from germline, CDR1 is SEHNR and CDR2 is FQNEAQ (reference sequence). This CDR3 comprises 14 residues. V was pared by 5 bases and J by 4 bases, with 14 bases between. Exposure to brentuximab vedotin varied, and each patient had relapsed following autologous stem cell transplantation. Repertoires were generated with immunoSEQ multiplex PCR, while TCRdb's copy carries only in-frame clones and drops some. In the table there are roughly 140,000 clones, about 81% of which are singletons. The chain joins TRBV7-9 to TRBJ2-5; TRBD1 might be the D (6 bases). This specimen was peripheral blood mononuclear cells (PBMCs), taken before the second cycle of nivolumab. The TCR originated in a human donor with classical Hodgkin lymphoma. CDR3 DNA sequence: TGTGCCAGCAGCCCCCAGACAGGACCAGAGACCCAGTACTTC. This encodes CASSPQTGPETQYF.